This TCR beta chain was documented in a study of blood T cell repertoires in COVID-19. Study in general: PBMCs, B-cell-depleted T cells, or T cells were the source of the cDNA or gDNA that made up the material.

V dropped 5 bases and J dropped 6 bases, with 13 bases sitting between them. The CDR3 has 13 amino acids. This clone was observed once. TCRdb's copy holds only in-frame clones and misses some; the assay was immunoSEQ multiplex PCR. Here the sample spans 200,000 or so clones, roughly four fifths being singletons. The origin of this receptor is a man aged 60 to 69 who had recovered from COVID-19. The chain uses TRBV12-3 or TRBV12-4 and TRBJ1-2, with D tentatively TRBD1 (5 bases). Sequencing input: PBMCs or T cells enriched from blood (not recorded which). CDR3 nucleotide sequence: TGTGCCAGCAGTCTCAGGGTAGCGGATGGCTACACCTTC. Amino acids: CASSLRVADGYTF.